The 20 T cell receptor delta chains presented below share a single source sample, sequenced in a study of gamma delta lymphoproliferative disorders and STAT genes. TCRdb called clones anew from the multiplex PCR reads with CATT. Found here are some 1,000 delta-chain clones, over 1.2% of them singletons; the top ten hold about 74%. Genomic DNA from isolated PBMCs served as the sequencing template. The sample was blood. These TCRs come from a human donor in good health.

This clone rates as medium-sized. A far larger clone is off by one base, so a read error is likely. V and J are TRDV3 and TRDJ1; TRDD3 is a possible D gene (6 bases). V lost 5 bases and J lost 1, with 35 bases in between. The CDR3 has 20 amino acids. The germline V gene has CDR1 TVYSNPD and CDR2 GDNSRS (reference sequence). The CDR3 region is CAAWEFPGVGGTSFTDKLIF. The CDR3 nucleotides are TGTGCCGCCTGGGAATTCCCAGGGGTGGGGGGTACGTCTTTCACCGATAAACTCATCTTT.

There are a few counts of this clone. The translation of this DNA and the TCRdb protein of a much larger clone differ at residue 10, probably owing to a read error; the protein shown here is translated from the DNA. The chain links TRDV1 to TRDJ1; D gene ambiguous. Germline CDR1 TSWWSYY, CDR2 QGS. Between the trimmed V and J ends, which lost 3 bases and 0 bases, there was a span of 17 bases. The CDR3 covers 17 residues. CDR3 bases: TGTGCTCTTGGGGACCGGGCCGAAACTTGGGACACCGATAAACTCATCTTT. This codes for CALGDRAETWDTDKLIF.

About this clone itself: This DNA's translation differs at residue 4 from TCRdb's protein, which comes from a much larger clone; a read error is likely, and the protein shown is translated from the DNA. This sequence joins TRDV1 and TRDJ1; possibly TRDD2 for D (5 bases). Germline loops: CDR1 TSWWSYY, CDR2 QGS. The CDR3 is made up of 18 amino acids. CDR3 region: CALRERRGFLKYTDKLIF. CDR3 bases: TGTGCTCTTAGGGAAAGAAGAGGGTTCCTTAAGTACACCGATAAACTCATCTTT.

This clone was counted a few times. The protein recorded in TCRdb matches a much larger clone and deviates from this DNA's translation at residue 21, suggesting a read error; the protein here is obtained by translating the DNA. The chain recombines TRDV1 with TRDJ1; 8 bases line up with TRDD3. There are 24 residues in the CDR3. Germline CDR1 reads TSWWSYY; CDR2 reads QGS. CDR3 nucleotide sequence: TGTGCTCTTGGGGAAGGGCCTTCCACCAAATGGGGGATTCGTGGGGGGTCGTACACCGATAGACTCATCTTT. Its protein is CALGEGPSTKWGIRGGSYTDRLIF.

This clone was seen a few times. This DNA's translation differs at residue 6 from TCRdb's protein, which comes from a much larger clone; a read error is likely, and the protein shown is translated from the DNA. The CDR3 DNA reads as TGTGCTCTTGGGTTCCGATCCTTCGGTCTGGGGGATACGCGAACCGATAAACTCATCTTT. Amino acid sequence: CALGFRSFGLGDTRTDKLIF. This chain links TRDV1 with TRDJ1, with 12 bases that match TRDD3. The junction had 18 bases not matched to a gene; V was cut back by 5 bases and J by 2 bases. The CDR3 contains 20 residues. Germline CDR1 reads TSWWSYY; CDR2 reads QGS.

Note on this clone: TCRdb's protein for this DNA is that of a much larger clone and differs from the translation at residue 4, likely a read error; the protein shown is the DNA translation. V gene TRDV1 combines with J gene TRDJ1, with TRDD3 as a possible D gene (6 bases). The CDR3 sequence is 22 residues long. Germline V gene lookup returns CDR1 TSWWSYY and CDR2 QGS. The chain's CDR3 is CALEEKKGVHSRLGRYTDKLIF. The CDR3 nucleotides read TGTGCTCTTGAGGAAAAGAAAGGAGTCCACAGTAGGCTGGGGCGGTACACCGATAAACTCATCTTT.

This clone has more than one count but fewer than ten. TCRdb records a much larger clone's protein for this DNA, with a difference at residue 16 that likely arises from a read error; the protein given is the translation of the DNA. This rearrangement joins TRDV2 to TRDJ1; no firm D call. Germline V CDR1 and CDR2: GEAIGNYY, EKD. This CDR3 has 19 amino acids. The CDR3 region has the DNA TGTGCCTGTGACCCGCTTCGGCCAGGTACTCGTTCATACACCGATAACCTCATCTTT. Encoded protein: CACDPLRPGTRSYTDNLIF.

A few counts support this clone. This likely came from a read error, as a far larger clone is one base away. Other DNA sequences in the sample encode the same CDR3. V gene TRDV1 combines with J gene TRDJ1; 9 bases are shared with TRDD3. The CDR3 runs to 19 residues. CDR1 and CDR2 (germline): TSWWSYY, QGS. Unmatched junction bases numbered 15, after V lost 1 base and J lost 3 bases. In DNA, the CDR3 is TGTGCTCTTGGGGAACAATTCCTACCGGGGGATACTGGAGCCGATAAACTCATCTTT. It yields the protein CALGEQFLPGDTGADKLIF.

Remarks on this clone: This is likely an artifact of a read error, given a far larger clone one base away. The sample holds other DNA sequences that translate to the same CDR3. DNA for the CDR3: TGTGCCTGTGACACCGTAGGTCCTACTGATAAACTCATCTTT. This translates into CACDTVGPTDKLIF. The chain recombines TRDV2 with TRDJ1; possibly TRDD2 for D (6 bases). Germline V lookup: CDR1 GEAIGNYY, CDR2 EKD. Trimming took off 0 bases at V and 5 bases at J, with 12 bases between the two ends. The CDR3 has 14 residues.

This clone was detected only a few times. TCRdb's entry gives the protein of a much larger clone, which mismatches this DNA's translation at residue 3, likely from a read error; the protein reported here is translated from the DNA. The chain has TRDV3 and TRDJ1; 11 bases are shared with TRDD3. This CDR3 has 20 residues. V shed 5 bases and J 1 base; nucleotides not matched to a gene: 24. Germline V gives CDR1 TVYSNPD, CDR2 GDNSRS (reference sequence). CDR3 region: CAPWEFPGVGDTSFTDKLIF. The CDR3 DNA sequence: TGTGCCCCCTGGGAATTCCCAGGGGTGGGGGATACGTCTTTCACCGATAAACTCATCTTT. Together with reference TRDV3 and TRDJ1, the CDR3 gives the full variable domain: CDKVTQSSPDQTVASGSEVVLLCTYDTVYSNPDLFWYRIRPDYSFQFVFYGDNSRSEGADFTQGRFSVKHILTQKAFHLVISPVRTEDSATYYCAPWEFPGVGDTSFTDKLIFGKGTRVTVEP.

This clone showed up just a few times. This DNA's translation differs at residue 9 from TCRdb's protein, which comes from a much larger clone; a read error is likely, and the protein shown is translated from the DNA. J is TRDJ1 and V is TRDV1, with D possibly matching TRDD3 (6 bases). The germline CDR1 and CDR2 sequences are TSWWSYY and QGS. There are 17 residues in the CDR3. Trimming cost V 3 bases and J 0 bases, with 17 bases left between them. The CDR3 loop is CALGDRAEAGDTDKLIF. The CDR3 DNA reads as TGTGCTCTTGGGGACCGGGCCGAAGCTGGGGACACCGATAAACTCATCTTT.

Within the sample, this clone is hyperexpanded. The sample has other DNA sequences that encode this CDR3 too. This chain uses TRDV2 with TRDJ3; 8 nucleotides agree with TRDD3. Germline V gives CDR1 GEAIGNYY, CDR2 EKD. The CDR3 runs 18 residues. The V segment lost 1 base and the J segment 1 base; nucleotides outside the gene matches: 5. The CDR3 region is CACDTGGWKSWDTRQMFF. The DNA for the CDR3 is TGTGCCTGTGACACTGGGGGATGGAAGTCCTGGGACACCCGACAGATGTTTTTC.

This clone was counted at least ten times. Translating this DNA gives a protein that differs at residue 3 from the TCRdb one, which belongs to a much larger clone; a read error is likely, and the protein shown is this translation. The chain recombines TRDV2 with TRDJ3, with 10 bases fitting TRDD3. CDR3 size: 18 residues. The germline CDR1 and CDR2 sequences are GEAIGNYY and EKD. This CDR3 reads CAYDTGGWKSWDTRQMFF. The DNA for the CDR3 is TGTGCCTATGACACTGGGGGATGGAAGTCCTGGGACACCCGACAGATGTTTTTC.

This clone was detected a few times. This probably arose from a read error, given a far larger clone one base away. Other nucleotide sequences in the sample specify the same CDR3. The rearrangement joins TRDV1 to TRDJ1; 9 bases match TRDD2. Trimming at V came to 2 bases and at J to 1 base, leaving 26 bases not matched to a gene. The V gene's germline CDR1 is TSWWSYY and CDR2 QGS. The CDR3 is 23 amino acids. Here the CDR3 DNA reads TGTGCTCTTGGGGAAACAGGCCTTCCTACGTTTATAAGGGGAGGAGATCTCACCGATAAACTCATCTTT. Amino acid sequence: CALGETGLPTFIRGGDLTDKLIF.

At least ten counts were recorded for this clone. The TCRdb protein comes from a much larger clone and disagrees with this DNA's translation at residue 3, likely due to a read error; the protein given here is derived from the DNA. This sequence joins TRDV2 and TRDJ1, with D hard to call. The CDR3 runs to 19 residues. Germline loops: CDR1 GEAIGNYY, CDR2 EKD. CDR3 in DNA: TGTGCCTATGACCCGCTTCGGCCAGGTACTCGTTCATACACCGATAAACTCATCTTT. Protein sequence: CAYDPLRPGTRSYTDKLIF.

This clone has just a few counts. This DNA's translation differs at residue 7 from TCRdb's protein, which comes from a much larger clone; a read error is likely, and the protein shown is translated from the DNA. This chain connects TRAV29/DV5 to TRDJ1; D perhaps matches TRDD3 (6 bases). V was clipped by 0 bases and J by 2 bases, with 26 bases between them. This CDR3 has 19 amino acids. Looked up from germline, CDR1 is NSMFDY and CDR2 is ISSIKDK. CDR3 sequence (DNA): TGTGCAGCAAGCGCCAGCCAACGGGTGGGGGCCCCCGGGACCGATAAACTCATCTTT. This translates into CAASASQRVGAPGTDKLIF.

This clone has just a few counts. Only one base separates this from a far larger clonotype, so it likely reflects a read error. Different DNA sequences within this sample yield the same CDR3. The rearrangement links TRDV1 to TRDJ1; 7 bases match TRDD2. The CDR3 is made up of 19 amino acids. Germline values: CDR1 TSWWSYY, CDR2 QGS. V trimming: 1 base; J trimming: 3 bases; junction bases outside the gene matches: 17. The CDR3 spells CALGEQFLPGDTGADKLIF. The CDR3 coding sequence is TGTGCTCTTGGGGAACAATTCCTACCGGGAGATACCGGAGCCGATAAACTCATCTTT.

Of note for this clone: TCRdb shows a much larger clone's protein in place of this DNA's translation, and the two differ at residue 9, likely through a read error; the protein shown is translated from the DNA. The V gene is TRDV2, the J gene TRDJ3; 8 positions match TRDD3. J gave up 1 base and V 1 base, and 5 bases lay outside the gene matches. This CDR3 is built from 18 residues. Germline CDR1 is GEAIGNYY and CDR2 is EKD. CDR3 in amino acids: CACDTGGWMSWDTRQMFF. CDR3 nucleotide sequence: TGTGCCTGTGACACTGGGGGATGGATGTCCTGGGACACCCGACAGATGTTTTTC.

Concerning this clone: The TCRdb protein comes from a much larger clone and disagrees with this DNA's translation at residue 11, likely due to a read error; the protein given here is derived from the DNA. The CDR3 region is CALGELHRAFPRDMADKLIF. The CDR3 DNA sequence: TGTGCTCTTGGGGAACTACATCGAGCCTTCCCACGGGATATGGCCGATAAACTCATCTTT. The chain combines TRDV1 with TRDJ1; D is perhaps TRDD2 or TRDD3 (6 bases each). The CDR3 runs to 20 residues. V shed 0 bases and J shed 3 bases, with 26 bases lying between them. The germline V gene encodes CDR1 TSWWSYY and CDR2 QGS.

This clone was detected only a few times. TCRdb's listed protein matches a much larger clone and diverges from this DNA's translation at residue 16, likely through a read error; the protein shown comes from the DNA. The V gene is TRDV1, the J gene TRDJ1, with 9 nucleotides matching TRDD3. The CDR3 has 20 amino acids. The J segment lost 6 bases and the V segment lost 5 bases, leaving 25 bases of the junction unmatched. Germline V CDR1 and CDR2: TSWWSYY, QGS. Here the CDR3 reads CALGLTWALGEDRVTNKLIF. The CDR3 region has the DNA TGTGCTCTTGGGTTAACCTGGGCACTGGGGGAAGATAGAGTGACCAATAAACTCATCTTT.